These 21 T cell receptor beta chains came from one sample sequenced in a study of OX40 agonist ivuxolimab in advanced cancers. Profiled with immunoSEQ multiplex PCR; TCRdb holds only in-frame clones, not every one. The table includes around 68,000 clones, approximately 90% detected once. The specimen comprised CD4+ or CD8+ T cells sorted from blood, sampled in a trial of the OX40 agonist ivuxolimab. Receptor source: an adult with an advanced solid tumor such as melanoma, head and neck, liver or kidney cancer.

Only one count was recorded for this clone. This rearrangement joins TRBV9 to TRBJ2-3, with D maybe TRBD2 (5 bases). This CDR3 is built from 14 residues. Germline loops: CDR1 SGDLS, CDR2 YYNGEE. V dropped 1 base and J dropped 2 bases, with 8 bases sitting between them. The DNA of the CDR3 is TGTGCCAGCAGCGTACAAGCGGCCACAGATACGCAGTATTTT. As protein: CASSVQAATDTQYF.

The chain links TRBV27 to TRBJ1-4; the D is unclear. Trimming took 0 bases from V and 5 from J, leaving 7 bases between them. The CDR3 is 14 amino acids. Germline V gives CDR1 MNHEY, CDR2 SMNVEV (reference sequence). The CDR3 loop is CASSLSGNNEKLFF. The DNA for the CDR3 is TGTGCCAGCAGTTTATCAGGAAACAATGAAAAACTGTTTTTT.

The J gene is TRBJ2-7, the V gene TRBV30; either TRBD1 or TRBD2 may fit D (5 bases each). Germline V gene lookup returns CDR1 GTSNPN and CDR2 SVGIG (reference sequence). CDR3 size: 14 residues. Trimming took 2 bases from V and 5 from J, leaving 16 bases between them. CDR3: CAWSLGTLLNEQYF. CDR3 nucleotides: TGTGCCTGGAGTTTGGGGACCTTACTCAACGAGCAGTACTTC.

As DNA, the CDR3 is TGTGCCAGCAGTGTTGGGGGAGATCAGCCCCAGCATTTT. This translates into CASSVGGDQPQHF. The chain uses TRBV6-1 and TRBJ1-5, with D perhaps TRBD1 (5 bases). CDR1 is MNHNS, CDR2 SASEGT, per germline. Trimming took 4 bases from V and 5 from J, leaving 9 bases between them. The CDR3 runs to 13 residues.

The chain recombines TRBV4-2 with TRBJ1-5, with D possibly being TRBD1 (5 bases). The CDR3 extends over 15 amino acids. Trimming left V 1 base short and J 4 bases short, with 11 bases between. Germline V gene lookup returns CDR1 LGHNA and CDR2 YNFKEQ. For the CDR3, the DNA is TGTGCCAGCAGCCAAGCAGGGAGGCTTAATCAGCCCCAGCATTTT. Translated: CASSQAGRLNQPQHF.

J is TRBJ1-2 and V is TRBV5-4; D unresolved. V dropped 3 bases and J dropped 4 bases, with 16 bases sitting between them. There are 15 residues in the CDR3. Germline values: CDR1 SGHNT, CDR2 YYREEE (reference sequence). The CDR3 spells CASSSHIEAFYGYTF. The CDR3, as DNA: TGTGCCAGCAGCTCCCACATAGAAGCCTTCTATGGCTACACCTTC. Combining the CDR3 with reference TRBV5-4 and TRBJ1-2 gives the whole variable domain ETGVTQSPTHLIKTRGQQVTLRCSSQSGHNTVSWYQQALGQGPQFIFQYYREEENGRGNFPPRFSGLQFPNYSSELNVNALELDDSALYLCASSSHIEAFYGYTFGSGTRLTVV.

This sequence joins TRBV30 and TRBJ1-6; possibly TRBD1 for D (5 bases). Germline-derived CDR1 and CDR2 are GTSNPN and SVGIG (reference sequence). This CDR3 has 14 amino acids. The CDR3 is CGSSGGSYNSPLHF. For the CDR3, the DNA is TGTGGCAGTTCTGGGGGCTCCTATAATTCACCCCTCCACTTT.

V and J are TRBV5-6 and TRBJ2-3; TRBD2 matches 11 bases. V dropped 6 bases and J dropped 6; count of bases not matched to a gene: 9. In germline, CDR1 is SGHDT, CDR2 YYEEEE. This CDR3 contains 15 residues. As DNA, the CDR3 is TGTGCCAGCACCGACCGGGCTAGCGGGGGGGATACGCAGTATTTT. Residues: CASTDRASGGDTQYF.

The V call is TRBV4-1, the J call TRBJ1-2; a weak D match, TRBD1 (6 bases). Trimming took off 0 bases at V and 7 bases at J, with 18 bases between the two ends. Germline CDR1 MGHRA, CDR2 YSYEKL. The CDR3 is 16 residues long. CDR3 amino acids: CASSQEGARGVAGYTF. The DNA for the CDR3 is TGCGCCAGCAGCCAAGAAGGGGCAAGGGGGGTCGCTGGCTACACCTTC.

The rearrangement uses TRBV5-1 and TRBJ2-1; 8 nucleotides match TRBD2. Germline V gives CDR1 SGHRS, CDR2 YFSETQ. V gave up 4 bases and J gave up 0 bases; unmatched junction bases: 0. There are 14 residues in the CDR3. The CDR3 reads CASSSGGSYNEQFF. Here the CDR3 DNA reads TGCGCCAGCAGCAGCGGGGGCTCCTACAATGAGCAGTTCTTC.

The gene calls are TRBV19 and TRBJ2-5, with D possibly being TRBD2 (5 bases). This CDR3 has 15 amino acids. CDR1 is LNHDA, CDR2 SQIVND, per germline (reference sequence). V was pared by 5 bases and J by 6 bases, with 19 bases between. CDR3 loop: CASSERTGLRKTQYF. The DNA for the CDR3 is TGTGCCAGTAGTGAGCGGACCGGACTTAGGAAGACCCAGTACTTC.

This clone was observed a handful of times. This chain links TRBV9 with TRBJ1-2; maybe TRBD1 (6 bases). V was cut by 0 bases and J by 6 bases, with 9 bases left in between. This CDR3 is built from 13 residues. CDR1 is SGDLS, CDR2 YYNGEE, per germline. CDR3 coding DNA: TGTGCCAGCAGCGTAGTGCCAGGGGATGGCTACACCTTC. This codes for CASSVVPGDGYTF.

The chain couples TRBV7-2 to TRBJ2-3, with TRBD2 matching 11 bases. The V segment lost 4 bases and the J segment 9 bases; nucleotides outside the gene matches: 6. Germline lookup yields CDR1 SGHTA and CDR2 FQGNSA. This CDR3 region has 14 residues. For the CDR3, the DNA is TGTGCCAGCAGCTCGACTAGCGGGGTTTCGACGCAGTATTTT. Protein sequence: CASSSTSGVSTQYF. Together with reference TRBV7-2 and TRBJ2-3, the CDR3 gives the full variable domain: GAGVSQSPSNKVTEKGKDVELRCDPISGHTALYWYRQSLGQGLEFLIYFQGNSAPDKSGLPSDRFSAERTGGSVSTLTIQRTQQEDSAVYLCASSSTSGVSTQYFGPGTRLTVL.

The table lists this clone with a count of one. This rearrangement joins TRBV5-1 to TRBJ2-3; 8 nucleotides agree with TRBD1. The CDR3 runs 15 residues. Germline-derived CDR1 and CDR2 are SGHRS and YFSETQ. V was pared by 4 bases and J by 1 base, with 5 bases of the junction left unmatched. This CDR3 is CASSRTGSGTDTQYF. CDR3 coding DNA: TGCGCCAGCAGCCGGACAGGGTCTGGCACAGATACGCAGTATTTT.

This chain uses TRBV5-4 with TRBJ2-2; no firm D call. Looked up from germline, CDR1 is SGHNT and CDR2 is YYREEE (reference sequence). Trimming shortened V by 2 bases and J by 4 bases, and 6 bases separated the two germline ends. The CDR3 length is 13 residues. In DNA, the CDR3 is TGTGCCAGCAGCTTAGACGGCACCGGGGAGCTGTTTTTT. Residues: CASSLDGTGELFF.

The rearrangement links TRBV5-6 to TRBJ2-7; D unclear. V was pared by 1 base and J by 7 bases, with 6 bases between. The germline gives CDR1 SGHDT, CDR2 YYEEEE. The CDR3 length is 11 residues. CDR3 residues: CASSLKGEQYF. The CDR3 coding sequence is TGTGCCAGCAGCTTGAAGGGAGAGCAGTACTTC.

J is TRBJ2-1 and V is TRBV5-1, with D perhaps TRBD1 (6 bases). V lost 4 bases and J 7 bases, leaving 9 bases between the germline ends. CDR1 is SGHRS and CDR2 is YFSETQ in the germline V gene. The CDR3 has 12 amino acids. The CDR3 loop is CASSHDRNEQFF. The DNA for the CDR3 is TGCGCCAGCAGCCACGACAGGAATGAGCAGTTCTTC.

V gene TRBV6-1 combines with J gene TRBJ1-1, with D possibly matching TRBD1 (5 bases). CDR1 and CDR2 (germline): MNHNS, SASEGT. V shed 5 bases and J shed 2 bases, with 12 bases lying between them. The CDR3 consists of 14 residues. This CDR3 is CASSRTGSNTEAFF. The CDR3 coding sequence is TGTGCCAGCAGTCGTACAGGCTCCAACACTGAAGCTTTCTTT.

In nucleotides, the CDR3 is TGTGCCAGCAGCTTTACAGGGGGCCGGACTGAAGCTTTCTTT. Residues: CASSFTGGRTEAFF. This chain uses TRBV27 with TRBJ1-1; 9 bases are a match to TRBD1. The germline CDR1 and CDR2 sequences are MNHEY and SMNVEV (reference sequence). CDR3 length: 14 amino acids. The junction had 7 bases not matched to a gene; V was cut back by 6 bases and J by 5 bases.

The chain couples TRBV9 to TRBJ2-3; D gene unclear. The CDR3 spans 12 residues. Trimming pared 3 bases from V and 6 bases from J, leaving 8 bases between. CDR1 and CDR2 from the germline V gene are SGDLS and YYNGEE. The CDR3 DNA reads TGTGCCAGCAGCGGCGTGGGGGATACGCAGTATTTT. Its translation is CASSGVGDTQYF.

This chain uses TRBV2 with TRBJ2-5, with 7 bases aligning to TRBD2. Trimming cost V 1 base and J 1 base; bases outside gene matches: 6. CDR3 length: 16 amino acids. CDR1 is SNHLY, CDR2 FYNNEI, per germline. The DNA of the CDR3 is TGTGCCAGCAGTGAAGGAGCGGCGGGAGCCCAAGAGACCCAGTACTTC. Its translation is CASSEGAAGAQETQYF.